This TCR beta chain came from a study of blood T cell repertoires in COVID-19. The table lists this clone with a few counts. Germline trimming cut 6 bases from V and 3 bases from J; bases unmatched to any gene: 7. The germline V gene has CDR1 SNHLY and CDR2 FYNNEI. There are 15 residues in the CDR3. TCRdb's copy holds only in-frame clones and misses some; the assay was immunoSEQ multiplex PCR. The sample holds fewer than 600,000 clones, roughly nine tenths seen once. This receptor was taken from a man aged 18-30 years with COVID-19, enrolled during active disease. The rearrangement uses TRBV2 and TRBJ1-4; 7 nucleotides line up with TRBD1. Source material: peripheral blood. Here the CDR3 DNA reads TGTGCCAGCAGGCCGGCGGGACAGTCTAATGAAAAACTGTTTTTT. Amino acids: CASRPAGQSNEKLFF.